This T cell receptor beta chain was sequenced during a study of CD8+ T cells in alopecia areata. Overall study: Those treated were given oral tofacitinib at 5 to 10 mg twice daily.

Notes on the study in general: Throughout tofacitinib, many expanded lesional clones continued to persist in scalp and blood. Scalp lesions, especially in alopecia totalis/universalis, had higher clonality than normal scalp. Treatment with tofacitinib significantly lowered scalp clonality and reduced expanded CD8+ clones among the top 100.

RNA extraction and reverse transcription yielded cDNA as sequencing template. Libraries were prepared by immunoSEQ multiplex PCR; TCRdb keeps only in-frame clonotypes and omits some of them. The repertoire holds about 76,000 clones, with approximately 64% as singletons. As to treatment: oral pan-JAK inhibitor, 5-10 mg twice daily. In regard to this clone: The antigen remains undetermined.

After removal of 6 bases from V and 8 bases from J, the junction contained 7 bases not matched to a gene. This CDR3 spans 14 amino acids. Germline V CDR1 and CDR2: MRHNA, SNTAGT. The starting material was CD8+ T cells sorted from blood, obtained at week 24, from a patient treated with tofacitinib. This sequence was found in a human donor with alopecia areata. J is TRBJ2-1 and V is TRBV6-4, with 10 bases identical to TRBD2. The CDR3 here is CASSNTSGVDEQFF. As DNA, the CDR3 is TGTGCCAGCAGCAACACTAGCGGGGTCGATGAGCAGTTCTTC.